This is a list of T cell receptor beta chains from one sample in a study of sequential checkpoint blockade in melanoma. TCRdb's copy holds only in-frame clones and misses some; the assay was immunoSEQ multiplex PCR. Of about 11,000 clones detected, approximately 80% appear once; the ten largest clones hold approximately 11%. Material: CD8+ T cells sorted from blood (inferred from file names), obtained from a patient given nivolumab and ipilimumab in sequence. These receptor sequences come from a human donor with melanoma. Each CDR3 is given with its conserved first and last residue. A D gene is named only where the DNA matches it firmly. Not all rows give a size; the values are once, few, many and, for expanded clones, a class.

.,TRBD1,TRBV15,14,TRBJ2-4,CATSRGQFGNIQYF,TGTGCCACCAGCCGGGGACAGTTCGGAAACATTCAGTACTTC
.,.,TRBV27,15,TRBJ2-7,CASSLSRQASYEQYF,TGTGCCAGCAGTTTATCCAGACAGGCCTCCTACGAGCAGTACTTC
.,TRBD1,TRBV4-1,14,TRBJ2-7,CASSHQTGDGEQYF,TGCGCCAGCAGCCACCAGACAGGGGACGGCGAGCAGTACTTC
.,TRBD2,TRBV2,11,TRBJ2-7,CASWGGYEQYF,TGTGCCAGCTGGGGGGGTTACGAGCAGTACTTC
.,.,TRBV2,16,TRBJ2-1,CASSVRQELTYNEQFF,TGTGCCAGCAGTGTTCGTCAGGAATTAACCTACAATGAGCAGTTCTTC
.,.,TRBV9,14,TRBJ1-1,CASSVSAGNTEAFF,TGTGCCAGCAGCGTAAGCGCTGGAAACACTGAAGCTTTCTTT
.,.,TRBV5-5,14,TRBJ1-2,CASSFGEGALGYTF,TGTGCCAGCAGCTTTGGAGAAGGGGCACTTGGCTACACCTTC
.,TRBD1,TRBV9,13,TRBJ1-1,CASSETGRTEAFF,TGTGCCAGCAGCGAGACAGGGAGGACTGAAGCTTTCTTT
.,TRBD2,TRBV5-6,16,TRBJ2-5,CASSPGLAEVGETQYF,TGTGCCAGCAGCCCGGGACTAGCGGAGGTCGGAGAGACCCAGTACTTC
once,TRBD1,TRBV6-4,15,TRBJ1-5,CASSPTGGEGQPQHF,TGTGCCAGCAGCCCGACAGGGGGCGAGGGTCAGCCCCAGCATTTT
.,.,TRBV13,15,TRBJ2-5,CASRFRLWTQETQYF,TGTGCCAGCAGATTCAGACTATGGACCCAGGAGACCCAGTACTTC
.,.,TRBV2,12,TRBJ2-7,CASSEGGTSQYF,TGTGCCAGCAGTGAAGGCGGTACATCACAGTACTTC
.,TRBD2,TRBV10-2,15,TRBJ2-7,CASRAGTSGSIEQYF,TGCGCCAGCAGGGCCGGGACTAGCGGGAGTATAGAGCAGTACTTC
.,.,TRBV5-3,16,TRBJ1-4,CARSSPRKTPYEKLFF,TGTGCCAGAAGCTCCCCAAGGAAGACACCGTATGAAAAACTGTTTTTT
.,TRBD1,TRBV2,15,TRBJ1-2,CASTKQGGIRYGYTF,TGTGCCAGCACTAAACAGGGGGGGATTAGGTATGGCTACACCTTC
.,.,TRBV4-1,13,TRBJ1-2,CASSHQDSKGYTF,TGCGCCAGCAGCCATCAGGATTCCAAGGGCTACACCTTC
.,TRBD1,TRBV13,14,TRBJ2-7,CASTIWTGAYEQYF,TGTGCCAGCACCATTTGGACAGGGGCCTACGAGCAGTACTTC
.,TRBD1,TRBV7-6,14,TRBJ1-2,CASSLTGGGDGYTF,TGTGCCAGCAGCTTAACAGGGGGAGGTGATGGCTACACCTTC
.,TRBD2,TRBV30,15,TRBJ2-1,CAWTPLAGGPNEQFF,TGTGCCTGGACCCCACTAGCGGGAGGACCCAATGAGCAGTTCTTC
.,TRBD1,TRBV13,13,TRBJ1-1,CASSLGQGFEAFF,TGTGCCAGCAGCTTGGGACAGGGCTTTGAAGCTTTCTTT
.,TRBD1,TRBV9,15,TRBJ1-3,CASSVADRAVDTIYF,TGTGCCAGCAGCGTAGCTGACAGGGCCGTGGACACCATATATTTT
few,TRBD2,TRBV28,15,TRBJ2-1,CASSWPSGNYNEQFF,TGTGCCAGCAGTTGGCCTAGCGGGAATTACAATGAGCAGTTCTTC
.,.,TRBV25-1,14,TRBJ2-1,CASSEFPSYNEQFF,TGTGCCAGCAGTGAATTCCCTAGCTACAATGAGCAGTTCTTC
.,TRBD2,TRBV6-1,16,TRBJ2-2,CASSEGTSGGTGELFF,TGTGCCAGCAGTGAAGGGACTAGCGGGGGCACCGGGGAGCTGTTTTTT
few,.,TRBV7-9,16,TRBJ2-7,CASSLVFRGVTYEQYF,TGTGCCAGCAGCTTAGTTTTTCGCGGGGTGACCTACGAGCAGTACTTC
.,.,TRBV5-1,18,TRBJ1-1,CASSSRGGESASNTEAFF,TGCGCCAGCAGCTCCCGGGGTGGGGAGAGTGCTTCGAACACTGAAGCTTTCTTT
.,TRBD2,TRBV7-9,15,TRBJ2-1,CASSLPSGGELEQFF,TGTGCCAGCAGCTTACCAAGCGGGGGGGAATTGGAGCAGTTCTTC
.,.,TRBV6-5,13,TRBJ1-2,CASSYENNYGYTF,TGTGCCAGCAGTTACGAGAATAACTATGGCTACACCTTC
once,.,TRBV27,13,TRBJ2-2,CATNQGSTGELFF,TGTGCCACCAATCAGGGAAGCACCGGGGAGCTGTTTTTT
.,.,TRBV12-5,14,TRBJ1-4,CASGFSSTNEKLFF,TGTGCTAGTGGTTTTTCGTCAACTAATGAAAAACTGTTTTTT
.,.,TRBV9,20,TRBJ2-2,CASSVEEARDSRPNTGELFF,TGTGCCAGCAGCGTAGAAGAAGCGAGGGACTCTCGGCCAAACACCGGGGAGCTGTTTTTT
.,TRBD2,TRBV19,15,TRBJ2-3,CASSERGAGSDTQYF,TGTGCCAGTAGCGAGCGGGGAGCCGGTTCAGATACGCAGTATTTT
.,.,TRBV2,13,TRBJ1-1,CASSEFVSTEAFF,TGTGCCAGCAGTGAGTTCGTCAGCACTGAAGCTTTCTTT
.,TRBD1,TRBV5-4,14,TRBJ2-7,CASSLGQGVHEQYF,TGTGCCAGCAGCCTGGGACAGGGGGTTCACGAGCAGTACTTC
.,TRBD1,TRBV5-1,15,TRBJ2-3,CASSPGQGGRDTQYF,TGCGCCAGCAGCCCGGGACAGGGGGGCAGAGATACGCAGTATTTT
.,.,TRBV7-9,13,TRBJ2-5,CASSLASGETQYF,TGTGCCAGCAGCTTAGCTAGCGGAGAGACCCAGTACTTC
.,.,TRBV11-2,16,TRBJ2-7,CASSSEGVLVSGEQYF,TGTGCCAGCAGCTCAGAGGGTGTATTGGTTTCGGGCGAGCAGTACTTC
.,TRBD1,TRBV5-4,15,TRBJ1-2,CASSLDPGQSYGYTF,TGTGCCAGCAGCTTAGACCCGGGACAGAGCTATGGCTACACCTTC
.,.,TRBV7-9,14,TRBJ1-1,CASSVPGHRTEAFF,TGTGCCAGCAGCGTACCGGGACACCGAACTGAAGCTTTCTTT
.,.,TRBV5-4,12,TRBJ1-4,CASSSGREKLFF,TGTGCCAGCAGCTCAGGAAGGGAAAAACTGTTTTTT
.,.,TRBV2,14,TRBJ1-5,CASSEATDLGPQHF,TGTGCCAGCAGTGAAGCGACAGACTTGGGGCCCCAGCATTTT
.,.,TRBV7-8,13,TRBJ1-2,CASSPHRADGYTF,TGTGCCAGCAGCCCCCACAGGGCGGATGGCTACACCTTC